The source of this T cell receptor (beta chain) is a study of CD8 T cells in ankylosing spondylitis. Quantitative 5'-RACE was performed with molecular barcodes, and it yielded the TCR beta libraries. MiXCR, applied by TCRdb to the 5' RACE reads, yields one record per CDR3 protein. The sample has roughly 440,000 distinct CDR3 sequences; under 20% are singletons. Ten or more counts support this clonotype. Its antigen is undetermined. General study points: Ankylosing spondylitis blood appeared to carry a characteristic TCR beta motif of several highly homologous variants.

The CDR3 has 14 amino acids. Germline values: CDR1 SGHRS, CDR2 YFSETQ. With V trimmed by 8 bases and J by 4 bases, 9 bases remained unmatched. The sequence was obtained from a male donor with ankylosing spondylitis. This chain connects TRBV5-1 to TRBJ2-4; 7 bases align to TRBD1. The sample taken for sequencing was blood, either unsorted or a sorted T cell fraction (not recorded which). The CDR3, as DNA: TGCGCCAGAGAACCGGGACAGTCGAAAAACATTCAGTACTTC. Translation gives CAREPGQSKNIQYF.